One sample yielded the 10 T cell receptor beta chains listed below, sequenced in a study of blood T cell repertoires in COVID-19. Measured with immunoSEQ multiplex PCR; TCRdb has only the in-frame clones, and not every one. The table lists tens of thousands of clones, around 76% of them singletons, with about 27% in the top ten. The source material was peripheral blood. The source of these receptors is an older man with acute or convalescent COVID-19.

By share of the sample, this clone is medium-sized (0.01 to 0.1%). The chain links TRBV2 to TRBJ2-1; TRBD2 is a possible D gene (5 bases). Germline CDR1 and CDR2: SNHLY and FYNNEI. The CDR3 has 10 residues. The germline V and J ends were trimmed by 8 bases and 7 bases, with 6 bases remaining between them. This chain's CDR3 is CASGGNEQFF. CDR3 DNA: TGTGCCAGCGGCGGGAATGAGCAGTTCTTC.

The chain employs TRBV5-1 and TRBJ2-5, with 9 bases lining up with TRBD1. V shed 2 bases and J 3 bases; nucleotides not matched to a gene: 8. This CDR3 has 16 amino acids. Germline CDR1 is SGHRS and CDR2 is YFSETQ. This CDR3 reads CASSLQGASLKETQYF. The CDR3 DNA is TGCGCCAGCAGCTTACAGGGGGCGTCTCTTAAAGAGACCCAGTACTTC.

This chain joins TRBV11-2 and TRBJ2-2; TRBD2 aligns across 7 bases. CDR3 size: 18 residues. Trimming cost V 5 bases and J 3 bases; bases outside gene matches: 15. Germline V lookup: CDR1 SGHAT, CDR2 FQNNGV. The CDR3 region is CASSTEKGREGYTGELFF. In DNA, the CDR3 is TGTGCCAGCAGCACCGAGAAGGGGAGGGAGGGATACACCGGGGAGCTGTTTTTT. The whole variable domain, remainder taken from reference TRBV11-2 and TRBJ2-2, is EAGVAQSPRYKIIEKRQSVAFWCNPISGHATLYWYQQILGQGPKLLIQFQNNGVVDDSQLPKDRFSAERLKGVDSTLKIQPAKLEDSAVYLCASSTEKGREGYTGELFFGEGSRLTVL.

This chain links TRBV27 with TRBJ2-1; TRBD1 aligns across 9 bases. Germline V gene sequence: CDR1 MNHEY, CDR2 SMNVEV (reference sequence). V trimming: 1 base; J trimming: 5 bases; junction bases outside the gene matches: 6. The CDR3 extends over 16 amino acids. The CDR3 sequence: CASSLFADRGNNEQFF. As DNA, the CDR3 is TGTGCCAGCAGTTTATTCGCCGACAGGGGGAACAATGAGCAGTTCTTC.

The V and J genes are TRBV2 and TRBJ1-2, with a possible D match to TRBD1 (6 bases). The germline V and J ends were trimmed by 8 bases and 3 bases, with 16 bases remaining between them. CDR3 length: 14 amino acids. Germline-derived CDR1 and CDR2 are SNHLY and FYNNEI. CDR3 sequence: CASWEGGRDYGYTF. In nucleotides, the CDR3 is TGTGCCAGCTGGGAGGGGGGACGGGACTATGGCTACACCTTC. The full variable domain, completed using reference TRBV2 and TRBJ1-2, is EPEVTQTPSHQVTQMGQEVILRCVPISNHLYFYWYRQILGQKVEFLVSFYNNEISEKSEIFDDQFSVERPDGSNFTLKIRSTKLEDSAMYFCASWEGGRDYGYTFGSGTRLTVV.

The V and J genes are TRBV9 and TRBJ1-2; 12 bases align to TRBD1. The J segment lost 5 bases and the V segment lost 2 bases, leaving 7 bases of the junction unmatched. Looked up from germline, CDR1 is SGDLS and CDR2 is YYNGEE. The CDR3 totals 16 residues. CDR3 sequence (DNA): TGTGCCAGCAGCGTCCAATCGGGACAGGGGGCATATGGCTACACCTTC. This translates into CASSVQSGQGAYGYTF.

This rearrangement joins TRBV7-2 to TRBJ1-5; D is unclear. CDR1 SGHTA and CDR2 FQGNSA come from the germline V gene. V lost 2 bases, J lost 5 bases, and 7 bases lay in between. This CDR3 is built from 13 residues. The CDR3 DNA is TGTGCCAGCAGCTTACTAGACGATCAGCCCCAGCATTTT. Translation: CASSLLDDQPQHF. Combining the CDR3 with reference TRBV7-2 and TRBJ1-5 gives the whole variable domain GAGVSQSPSNKVTEKGKDVELRCDPISGHTALYWYRQSLGQGLEFLIYFQGNSAPDKSGLPSDRFSAERTGGSVSTLTIQRTQQEDSAVYLCASSLLDDQPQHFGDGTRLSIL.

The CDR3 nucleotides read TGTGCCAGCAGCTTAGGGGACAGGGGGCTATTCGAGCAGTACTTC. This gives the protein CASSLGDRGLFEQYF. V and J are TRBV7-6 and TRBJ2-7; 12 bases are a match to TRBD1. The CDR3 runs to 15 residues. CDR1 and CDR2 from the germline V gene are SGHVS and FNYEAQ. The junction had 4 bases not matched to a gene; V was cut back by 1 base and J by 6 bases.

This chain uses TRBV6-5 with TRBJ2-3; D gene ambiguous. CDR1 is MNHEY and CDR2 is SVGAGI in the germline V gene. Trimming removed 6 bases at V and 3 bases at J, with 7 bases between. CDR3 length: 12 amino acids. The CDR3 reads CASSYTTDTQYF. CDR3 bases: TGTGCCAGCAGCTACACAACAGATACGCAGTATTTT.

The chain couples TRBV7-3 to TRBJ2-1, with 10 positions matching TRBD2. The germline V gene has CDR1 SGHTA and CDR2 FQGTGA. The CDR3 is 14 amino acids. J gave up 8 bases and V 2 bases, and 3 bases lay outside the gene matches. The CDR3 protein is CASSLLGTSDEQFF. The CDR3 DNA reads TGTGCCAGCAGCTTACTCGGGACTAGCGATGAGCAGTTCTTC. The full variable domain, in which reference TRBV7-3 and TRBJ2-1 provide the parts outside the CDR3, is GAGVSQTPSNKVTEKGKYVELRCDPISGHTALYWYRQSLGQGPEFLIYFQGTGAADDSGLPNDRFFAVRPEGSVSTLKIQRTERGDSAVYLCASSLLGTSDEQFFGPGTRLTVL.